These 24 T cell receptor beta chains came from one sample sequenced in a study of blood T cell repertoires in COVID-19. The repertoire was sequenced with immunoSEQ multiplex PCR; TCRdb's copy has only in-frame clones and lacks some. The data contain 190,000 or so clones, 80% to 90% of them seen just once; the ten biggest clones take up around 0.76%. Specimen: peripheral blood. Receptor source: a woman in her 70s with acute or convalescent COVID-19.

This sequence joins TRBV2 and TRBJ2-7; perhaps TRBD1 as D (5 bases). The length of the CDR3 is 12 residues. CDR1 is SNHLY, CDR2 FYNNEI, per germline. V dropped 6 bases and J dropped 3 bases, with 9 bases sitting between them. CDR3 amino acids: CASSRTNYEQYF. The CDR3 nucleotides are TGTGCCAGCAGCCGGACAAACTACGAGCAGTACTTC.

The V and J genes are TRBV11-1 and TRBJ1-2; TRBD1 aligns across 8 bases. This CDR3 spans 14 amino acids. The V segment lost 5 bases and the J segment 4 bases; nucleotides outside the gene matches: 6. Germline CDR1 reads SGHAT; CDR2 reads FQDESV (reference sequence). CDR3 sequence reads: CASSQDRGTYGYTF. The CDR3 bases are TGTGCCAGCAGCCAAGACAGGGGTACCTATGGCTACACCTTC.

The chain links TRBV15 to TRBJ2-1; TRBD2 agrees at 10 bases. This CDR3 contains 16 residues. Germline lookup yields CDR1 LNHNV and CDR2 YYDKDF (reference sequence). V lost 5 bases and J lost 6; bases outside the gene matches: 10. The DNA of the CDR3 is TGTGCCACCAGCCCACCCGGGACTAGCGTAATCAATGAGCAGTTCTTC. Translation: CATSPPGTSVINEQFF.

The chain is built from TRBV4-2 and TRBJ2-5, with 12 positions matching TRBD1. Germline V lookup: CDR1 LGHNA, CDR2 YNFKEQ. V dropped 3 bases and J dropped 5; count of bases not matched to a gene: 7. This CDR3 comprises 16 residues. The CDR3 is CASSHSPGQGAETQYF. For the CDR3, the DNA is TGTGCCAGCAGCCATTCACCGGGACAGGGGGCTGAGACCCAGTACTTC.

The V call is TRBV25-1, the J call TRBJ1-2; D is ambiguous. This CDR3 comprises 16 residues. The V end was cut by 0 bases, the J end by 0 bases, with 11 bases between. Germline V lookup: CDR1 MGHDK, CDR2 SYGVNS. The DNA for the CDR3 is TGTGCCAGCAGTGAATATGGGCCAGGTTCTAACTATGGCTACACCTTC. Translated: CASSEYGPGSNYGYTF.

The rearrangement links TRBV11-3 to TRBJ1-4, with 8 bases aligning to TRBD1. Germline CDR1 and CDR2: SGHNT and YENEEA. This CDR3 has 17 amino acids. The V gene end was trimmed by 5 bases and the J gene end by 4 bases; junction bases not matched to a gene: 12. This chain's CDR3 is CASSAFSGTGLNEKLFF. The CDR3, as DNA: TGTGCCAGCAGCGCGTTTTCCGGGACAGGTCTTAATGAAAAACTGTTTTTT.

CDR3 DNA sequence: TGTGCCAGCTCACCAAGCCAGGGGGCGCCCCTTGGCTACACCTTC. Translating it yields CASSPSQGAPLGYTF. The chain recombines TRBV18 with TRBJ1-2, with TRBD1 identical over 8 bases. Germline CDR1 reads KGHSH; CDR2 reads LQKENI. CDR3 size: 15 residues. Trimming cost V 2 bases and J 7 bases; bases outside gene matches: 9.

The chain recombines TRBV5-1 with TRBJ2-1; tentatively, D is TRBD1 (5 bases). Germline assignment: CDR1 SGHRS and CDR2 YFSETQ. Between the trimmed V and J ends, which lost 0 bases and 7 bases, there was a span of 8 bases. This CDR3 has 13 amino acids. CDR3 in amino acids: CASSLDYRNEQFF. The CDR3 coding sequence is TGCGCCAGCAGCTTGGATTACAGGAATGAGCAGTTCTTC. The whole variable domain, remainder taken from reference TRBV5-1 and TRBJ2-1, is KAGVTQTPRYLIKTRGQQVTLSCSPISGHRSVSWYQQTPGQGLQFLFEYFSETQRNKGNFPGRFSGRQFSNSRSEMNVSTLELGDSALYLCASSLDYRNEQFFGPGTRLTVL.

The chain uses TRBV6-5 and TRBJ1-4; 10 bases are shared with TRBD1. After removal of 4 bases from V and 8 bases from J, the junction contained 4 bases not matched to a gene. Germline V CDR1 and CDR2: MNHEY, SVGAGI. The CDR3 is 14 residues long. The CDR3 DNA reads TGTGCCAGCAGTTCGACAGGGGGCAAAGAAAAACTGTTTTTT. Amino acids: CASSSTGGKEKLFF.

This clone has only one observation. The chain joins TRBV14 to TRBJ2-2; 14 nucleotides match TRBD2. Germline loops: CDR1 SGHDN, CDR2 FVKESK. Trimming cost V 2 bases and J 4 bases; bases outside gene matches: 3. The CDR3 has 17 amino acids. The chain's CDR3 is CASSQWTSGGPTGELFF. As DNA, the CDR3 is TGTGCCAGCAGCCAATGGACTAGCGGGGGGCCCACCGGGGAGCTGTTTTTT.

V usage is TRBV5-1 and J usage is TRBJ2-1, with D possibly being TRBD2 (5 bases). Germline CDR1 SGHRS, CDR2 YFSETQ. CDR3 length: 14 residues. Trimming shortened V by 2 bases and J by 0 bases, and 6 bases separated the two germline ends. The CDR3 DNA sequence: TGCGCCAGCAGCTTTGGGAGCTCCTACAATGAGCAGTTCTTC. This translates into CASSFGSSYNEQFF.

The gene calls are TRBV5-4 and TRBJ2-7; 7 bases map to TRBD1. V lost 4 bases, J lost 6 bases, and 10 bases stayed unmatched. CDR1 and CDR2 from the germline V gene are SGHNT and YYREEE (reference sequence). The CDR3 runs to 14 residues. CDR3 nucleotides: TGTGCCAGCAGCCCCCCACAGGGGCAAGGCGAGCAGTACTTC. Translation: CASSPPQGQGEQYF.

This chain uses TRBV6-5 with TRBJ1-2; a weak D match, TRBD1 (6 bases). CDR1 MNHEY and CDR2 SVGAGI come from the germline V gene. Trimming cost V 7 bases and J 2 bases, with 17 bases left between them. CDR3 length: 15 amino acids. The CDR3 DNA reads TGTGCCAGCACTCAGAAGCACCAGGGGAACTATGGCTACACCTTC. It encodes CASTQKHQGNYGYTF.

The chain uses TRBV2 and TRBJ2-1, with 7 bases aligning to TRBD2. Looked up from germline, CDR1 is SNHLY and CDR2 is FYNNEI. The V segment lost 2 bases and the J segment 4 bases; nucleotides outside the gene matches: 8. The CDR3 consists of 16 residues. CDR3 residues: CASSEILGGGYNEQFF. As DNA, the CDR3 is TGTGCCAGCAGTGAAATCTTAGGCGGGGGTTACAATGAGCAGTTCTTC. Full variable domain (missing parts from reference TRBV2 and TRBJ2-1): EPEVTQTPSHQVTQMGQEVILRCVPISNHLYFYWYRQILGQKVEFLVSFYNNEISEKSEIFDDQFSVERPDGSNFTLKIRSTKLEDSAMYFCASSEILGGGYNEQFFGPGTRLTVL.

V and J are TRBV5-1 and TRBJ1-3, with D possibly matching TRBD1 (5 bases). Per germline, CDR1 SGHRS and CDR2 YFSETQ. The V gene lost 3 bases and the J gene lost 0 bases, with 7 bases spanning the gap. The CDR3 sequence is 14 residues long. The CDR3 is CASSSTDSGNTIYF. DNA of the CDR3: TGCGCCAGCAGCTCGACAGACTCTGGAAACACCATATATTTT.

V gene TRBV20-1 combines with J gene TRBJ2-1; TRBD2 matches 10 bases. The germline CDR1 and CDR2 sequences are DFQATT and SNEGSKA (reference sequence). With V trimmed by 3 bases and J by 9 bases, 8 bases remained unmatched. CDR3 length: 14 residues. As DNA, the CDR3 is TGCAGTGCTAGTAGAAGCGGGGGGGCCTCTGAGCAGTTCTTC. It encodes CSASRSGGASEQFF.

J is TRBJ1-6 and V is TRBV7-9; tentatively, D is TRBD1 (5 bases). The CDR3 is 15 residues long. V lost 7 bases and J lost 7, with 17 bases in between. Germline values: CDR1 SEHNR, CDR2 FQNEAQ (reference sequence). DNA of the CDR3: TGTGCCAGCACCAATGGGGGGGTAAAGAATTCACCCCTCCACTTT. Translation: CASTNGGVKNSPLHF.

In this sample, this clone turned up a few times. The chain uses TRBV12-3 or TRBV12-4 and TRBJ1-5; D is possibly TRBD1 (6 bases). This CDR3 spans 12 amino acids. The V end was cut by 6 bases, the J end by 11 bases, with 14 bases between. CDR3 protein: CASSPGGLTQHF. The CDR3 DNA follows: TGTGCCAGCAGCCCCGGGGGGCTAACCCAGCATTTT.

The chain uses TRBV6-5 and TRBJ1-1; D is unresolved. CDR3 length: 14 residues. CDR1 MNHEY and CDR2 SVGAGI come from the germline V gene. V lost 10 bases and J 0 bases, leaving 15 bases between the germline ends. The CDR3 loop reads CATSVGRLNTEAFF. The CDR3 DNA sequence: TGTGCCACCTCAGTCGGGAGGTTGAACACTGAAGCTTTCTTT.

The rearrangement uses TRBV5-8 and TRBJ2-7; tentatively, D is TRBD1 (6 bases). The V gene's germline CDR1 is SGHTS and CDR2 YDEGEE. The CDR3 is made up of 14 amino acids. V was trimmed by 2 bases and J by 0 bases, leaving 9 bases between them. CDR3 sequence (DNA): TGTGCCAGCAGCTTTGGACAGCTCTCCTACGAGCAGTACTTC. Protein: CASSFGQLSYEQYF.

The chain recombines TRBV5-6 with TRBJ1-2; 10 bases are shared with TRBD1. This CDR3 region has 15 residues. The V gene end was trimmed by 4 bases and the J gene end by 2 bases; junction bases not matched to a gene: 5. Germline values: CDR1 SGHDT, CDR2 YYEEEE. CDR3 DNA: TGTGCCAGCAGCCCTGCGGGACAGGGGAACTATGGCTACACCTTC. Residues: CASSPAGQGNYGYTF.

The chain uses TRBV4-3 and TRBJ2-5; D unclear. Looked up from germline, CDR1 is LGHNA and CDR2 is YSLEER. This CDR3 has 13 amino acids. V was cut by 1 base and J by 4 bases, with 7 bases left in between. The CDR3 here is CASSQAGVETQYF. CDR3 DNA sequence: TGCGCCAGCAGCCAAGCAGGTGTAGAGACCCAGTACTTC.

This CDR3 is CASKGERTRSTEAFF. CDR3 DNA sequence: TGTGCCAGCAAAGGGGAAAGAACACGCAGCACTGAAGCTTTCTTT. J is TRBJ1-1 and V is TRBV6-5; tentatively, D is TRBD1 (5 bases). The CDR3 sequence is 15 residues long. Germline CDR1 MNHEY, CDR2 SVGAGI. V was trimmed by 7 bases and J by 4 bases, leaving 19 bases between them.

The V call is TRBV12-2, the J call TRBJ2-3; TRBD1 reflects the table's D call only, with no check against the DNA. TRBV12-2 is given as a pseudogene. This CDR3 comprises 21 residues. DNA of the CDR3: TGTGCAAGTCGCTTTACTTCCAGGGACAGGCACAGGCCGGGGGGCACAGATACGCAGTATTTT. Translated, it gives CASRFTSRDRHRPGGTDTQYF.